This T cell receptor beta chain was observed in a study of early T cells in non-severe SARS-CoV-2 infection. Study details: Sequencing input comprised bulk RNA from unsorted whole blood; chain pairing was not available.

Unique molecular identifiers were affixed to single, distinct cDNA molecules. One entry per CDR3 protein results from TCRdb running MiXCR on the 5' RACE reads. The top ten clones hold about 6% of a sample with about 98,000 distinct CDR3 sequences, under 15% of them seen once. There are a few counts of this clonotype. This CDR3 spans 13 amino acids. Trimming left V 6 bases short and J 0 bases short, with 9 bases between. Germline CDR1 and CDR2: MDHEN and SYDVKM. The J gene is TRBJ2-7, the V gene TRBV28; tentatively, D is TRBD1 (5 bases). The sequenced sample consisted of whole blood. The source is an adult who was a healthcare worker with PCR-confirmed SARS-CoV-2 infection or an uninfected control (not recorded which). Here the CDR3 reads CASRPRASYEQYF. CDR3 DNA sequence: TGTGCCAGCAGGCCCAGGGCCTCCTACGAGCAGTACTTC.